The sequence of this T cell receptor (beta chain) was determined in a study of identical twins. Study results and caveats: The study found that models underestimated out-of-frame TCR alpha sharing in monozygotic twins. There was an excess of low generation probability in the out-of-frame alpha sequences that twins shared.

CDR1 is MGHDK, CDR2 SYGVNS, per germline. J was trimmed by 1 base and V by 7 bases; bases with no gene match: 5. The CDR3 runs 15 residues. TCRdb reprocessed the 5' RACE reads via MiXCR and lists one record per CDR3 protein. The sample has approximately 890,000 distinct CDR3 sequences, more than 9% seen once. This clonotype showed up just a few times. Its antigen is not identified. These data were likewise used in another study, on yellow fever vaccine responses in identical twins.

The chain uses TRBV25-1 and TRBJ2-1; 9 nucleotides line up with TRBD1. The sample taken for sequencing was PBMCs. This clonotype originated in a woman younger than 30 in good health. As DNA, the CDR3 is TGTGCCAGCAAGTCGGGGACAGGGTCCTACAATGAGCAGTTCTTC. The encoded protein is CASKSGTGSYNEQFF.